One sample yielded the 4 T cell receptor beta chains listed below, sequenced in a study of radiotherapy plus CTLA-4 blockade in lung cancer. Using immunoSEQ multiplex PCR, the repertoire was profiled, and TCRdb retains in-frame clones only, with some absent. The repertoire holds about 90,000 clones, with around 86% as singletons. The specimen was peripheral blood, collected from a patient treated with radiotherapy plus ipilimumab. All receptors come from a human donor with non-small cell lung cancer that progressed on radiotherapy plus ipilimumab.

The CDR3 reads CASSLDGGNTEAFF. The DNA for the CDR3 is TGCGCCAGCAGCTTGGACGGGGGCAACACTGAAGCTTTCTTT. This rearrangement joins TRBV5-1 to TRBJ1-1, with a tentative D call TRBD1 (6 bases). CDR1 is SGHRS and CDR2 is YFSETQ in the germline V gene. The length of the CDR3 is 14 residues. Trimming stripped 0 bases from V and 2 bases from J, with 8 bases between.

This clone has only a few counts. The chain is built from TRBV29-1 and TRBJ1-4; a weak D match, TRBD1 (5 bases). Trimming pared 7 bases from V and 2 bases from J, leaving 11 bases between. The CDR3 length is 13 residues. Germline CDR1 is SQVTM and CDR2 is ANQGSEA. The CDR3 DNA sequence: TGCAGCGCTACGACAGTCACTAATGAAAAACTGTTTTTT. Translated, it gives CSATTVTNEKLFF.

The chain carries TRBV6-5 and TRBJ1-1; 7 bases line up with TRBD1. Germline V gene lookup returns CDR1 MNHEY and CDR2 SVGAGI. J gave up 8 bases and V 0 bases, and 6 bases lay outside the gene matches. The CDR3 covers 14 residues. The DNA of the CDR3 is TGTGCCAGCAGTTACTCGAGGGGGCCAACCGAAGCTTTCTTT. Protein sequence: CASSYSRGPTEAFF.

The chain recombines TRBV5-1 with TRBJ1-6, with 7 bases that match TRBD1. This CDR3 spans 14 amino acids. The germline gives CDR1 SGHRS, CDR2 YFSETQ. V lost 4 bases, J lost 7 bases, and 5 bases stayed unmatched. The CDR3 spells CASSLPGQNSPLHF. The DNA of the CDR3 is TGCGCCAGCAGCCTCCCGGGACAGAATTCACCCCTCCACTTT.